This entry describes one T cell receptor beta chain. The data were taken from a study of shared T cell receptors in the human thymus. Assay used: immunoSEQ multiplex PCR; TCRdb lists only in-frame clones, some missing. The table lists roughly 710,000 clones, over 75% of them singletons. The CDR3 runs 14 residues. V was trimmed by 3 bases and J by 11 bases, leaving 19 bases between them. The germline gives CDR1 KGHSH, CDR2 LQKENI. These sequences were also reported in another study, on human thymus T cells.

This sequence was found in a girl under two years old with a congenital heart defect. The chain joins TRBV18 to TRBJ2-5; D may be TRBD2 (5 bases). Sequences were obtained from thymocytes. CDR3 sequence: CASSPQLSSRGQYF. CDR3 bases: TGTGCCAGCTCACCCCAGTTATCCTCTCGGGGACAGTACTTC.